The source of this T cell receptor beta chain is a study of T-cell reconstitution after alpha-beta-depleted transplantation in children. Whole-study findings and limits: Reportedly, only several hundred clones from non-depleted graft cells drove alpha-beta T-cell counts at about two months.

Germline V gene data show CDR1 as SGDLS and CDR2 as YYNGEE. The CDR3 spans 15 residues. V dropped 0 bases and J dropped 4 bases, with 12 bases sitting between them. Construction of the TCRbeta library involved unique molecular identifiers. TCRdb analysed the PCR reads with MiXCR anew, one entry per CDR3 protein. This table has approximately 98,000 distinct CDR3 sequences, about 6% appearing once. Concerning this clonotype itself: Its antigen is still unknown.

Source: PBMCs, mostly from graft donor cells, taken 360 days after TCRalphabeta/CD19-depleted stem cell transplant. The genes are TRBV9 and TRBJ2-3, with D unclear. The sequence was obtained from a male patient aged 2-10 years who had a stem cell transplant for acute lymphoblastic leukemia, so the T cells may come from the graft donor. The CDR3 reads CASSVEGDPPDTQYF. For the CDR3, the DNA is TGTGCCAGCAGCGTAGAGGGTGATCCCCCAGATACGCAGTATTTT. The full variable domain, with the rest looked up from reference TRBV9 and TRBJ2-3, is DSGVTQTPKHLITATGQRVTLRCSPRSGDLSVYWYQQSLDQGLQFLIQYYNGEERAKGNILERFSAQQFPDLHSELNLSSLELGDSALYFCASSVEGDPPDTQYFGPGTRLTVL.